The clone carrying this TCR beta chain came up many times. These data belong to a study of read filtering for tumor transcriptome and immune sequencing. Study overall: R-ISS stage counts were roughly 8 for I, approximately 15 for II, about 7 for III.

The CDR3 runs to 11 residues. Between the trimmed V and J ends, which lost 5 bases and 6 bases, there was a span of 9 bases. Germline lookup yields CDR1 DFQATT and CDR2 SNEGSKA (reference sequence). This library used roughly 370 ng RNA and molecular barcoded adaptors spanning alpha/delta and beta/gamma chains. In TCRdb, the reads were re-called with MiXCR into one record per CDR3 protein. The sample holds tens of thousands of distinct CDR3 sequences, 20% to 25% seen once. The sample was a population of CD138-negative cells sorted from bone marrow. The rearrangement links TRBV20-1 to TRBJ2-3, with a possible D match to TRBD2 (6 bases). The receptor was isolated from a donor aged 40 or over with multiple myeloma. CDR3: CSASGRDTQYF. CDR3 DNA: TGCAGTGCTTCAGGGAGGGATACGCAGTATTTT.